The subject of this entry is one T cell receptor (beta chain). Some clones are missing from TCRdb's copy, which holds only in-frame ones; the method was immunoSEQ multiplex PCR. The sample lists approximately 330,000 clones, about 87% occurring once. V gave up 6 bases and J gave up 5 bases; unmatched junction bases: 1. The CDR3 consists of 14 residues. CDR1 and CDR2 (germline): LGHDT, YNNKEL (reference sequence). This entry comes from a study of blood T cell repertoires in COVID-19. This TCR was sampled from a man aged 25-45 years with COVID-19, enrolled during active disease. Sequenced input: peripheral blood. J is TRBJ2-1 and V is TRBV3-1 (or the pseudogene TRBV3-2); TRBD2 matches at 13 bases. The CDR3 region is CASSGLAGDNEQFF. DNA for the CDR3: TGTGCCAGCAGTGGACTAGCGGGGGACAATGAGCAGTTCTTC.